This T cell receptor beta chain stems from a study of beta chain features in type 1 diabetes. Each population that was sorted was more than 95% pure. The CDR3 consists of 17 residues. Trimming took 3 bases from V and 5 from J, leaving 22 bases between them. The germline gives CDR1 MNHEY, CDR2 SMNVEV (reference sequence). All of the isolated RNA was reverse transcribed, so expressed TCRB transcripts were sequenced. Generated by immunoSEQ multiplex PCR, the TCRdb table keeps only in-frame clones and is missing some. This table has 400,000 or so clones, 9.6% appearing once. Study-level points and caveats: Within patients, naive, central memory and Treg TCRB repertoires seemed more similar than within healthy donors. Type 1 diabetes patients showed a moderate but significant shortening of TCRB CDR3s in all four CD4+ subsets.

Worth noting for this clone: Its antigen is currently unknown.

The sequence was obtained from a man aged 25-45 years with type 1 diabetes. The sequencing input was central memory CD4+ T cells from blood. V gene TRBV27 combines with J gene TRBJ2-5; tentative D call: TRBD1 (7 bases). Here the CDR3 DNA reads TGTGCCAGCAGTTTGCGGGCGCAGGGGGGAGATGGGGAGACCCAGTACTTC. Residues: CASSLRAQGGDGETQYF.